Here is one T cell receptor (beta chain) with its context. What it binds is unknown. Naive CD8 cells lacked CD45RO and underwent positive selection for CCR7, leaving out terminally differentiated effector memory CD45RA+ cells. V dropped 6 bases and J dropped 6 bases, with 9 bases sitting between them. The CDR3 spans 12 residues. Germline lookup yields CDR1 MNHNY and CDR2 SVGAGI (reference sequence). This record belongs to a study of shared clonotypes between healthy human individuals. Generated by immunoSEQ multiplex PCR, the TCRdb table keeps only in-frame clones and is missing some. The sample has millions of clones, approximately 94% seen once. Overall study results and limits: Generally, naive subsets (rather than memory subsets) showed larger estimated richness.

Sequenced material: naive CD8+ T cells sorted from blood. This TCR was recovered from a man between 18 and 35 years old in good health. The V call is TRBV6-6, the J call TRBJ2-1; D gene unclear. In nucleotides, the CDR3 is TGTGCCAGCAGCCCAACCCTCAATGAGCAGTTCTTC. It encodes CASSPTLNEQFF.